The entry below gives a single T cell receptor beta chain sequence along with its context. Its target is unknown. Primed by a sample-barcoded 5' primer and a J-beta primer mix, a second PCR proceeded for roughly 6 to 12 cycles. Each CDR3 protein gets one entry after TCRdb re-called the 5' RACE reads with MiXCR. The sample shows 1.5 million to 2 million distinct CDR3 sequences, 49% of them seen only once. Germline V gene data show CDR1 as SGHAT and CDR2 as FQNNGV. CDR3 length: 13 residues. Trimming took 3 bases from V and 7 from J, leaving 10 bases between them. The data are from a study of blood T cells in healthy people across ages. Points from the study as a whole: Estimates based on one million T cells were treated as lower bounds.

The clonotype comes from a woman aged 35 to 49 in good health. The rearrangement links TRBV11-2 to TRBJ2-1; perhaps TRBD1 as D (5 bases). Sequencing was performed on blood. This CDR3 reads CASSLGPWNEQFF. CDR3 nucleotide sequence: TGTGCCAGCAGCTTGGGGCCTTGGAATGAGCAGTTCTTC.